This T cell receptor beta chain was recovered during a study of cytomegalovirus exposure and HLA in healthy donors. Study-level points and caveats: Only CMV serostatus was available as immune exposure information. Later, an analysis found that common viral pathogens appeared to be linked with several of the most significant clusters.

Comments on this clone: Antigen unknown.

The V gene end was trimmed by 4 bases and the J gene end by 0 bases; junction bases not matched to a gene: 5. CDR1 is MNHEY and CDR2 is SMNVEV in the germline V gene (reference sequence). The CDR3 runs 16 residues. PCR employed 60 Vbeta and 13 Jbeta primers. The table came from immunoSEQ multiplex PCR; TCRdb's copy has only in-frame clones and leaves some out. In the table there are about 89,000 clones, roughly 85% of which are singletons. This receptor was identified in a man in his forties in good health and CMV-seropositive. The sample consisted of PBMCs. The V gene is TRBV27, the J gene TRBJ2-2, with TRBD1 matching 7 bases. The CDR3 region is CASSSLGQANTGELFF. CDR3 bases: TGTGCCAGCAGTTCCCTAGGACAGGCGAACACCGGGGAGCTGTTTTTT.